This T cell receptor beta chain appears in the sequencing data of a study of tumor-infiltrating lymphocytes in primary liver carcinoma. Study-level findings and limits: No more than about 8-24% of top clones could be seen in all five tumor regions.

Scientists recovered RNA and DNA together from roughly 21-30 mg of unsorted bulk tissue. Patients had chronic HBV infection and were treatment-naive. Every tumor specimen contained over 75% viable tumor cells. In regard to this clonotype: The antigen is not known.

TCR beta cDNA came from roughly 0.45 ug total RNA, primed with a constant-region primer. Amplification in three nested multiplex PCR rounds with slightly modified ARM-PCR gave rise to TCR beta libraries. The study ran its first two PCR rounds for roughly 10 cycles each, using TRBV1-TRBV30 forward primers and a C-beta reverse primer. Each CDR3 protein is one row after TCRdb ran MiXCR on the multiplex PCR reads. The sample yields approximately 100,000 distinct CDR3 sequences, more than 65% seen once. CDR3 length: 17 residues. Germline CDR1 SGHAT, CDR2 FQNNGV. The chain employs TRBV11-2 and TRBJ2-3, with D maybe TRBD2 (7 bases). The origin of this receptor is a woman aged 60-75 years with primary liver carcinoma and hepatitis B virus infection. The sequenced material came from liver tumor tissue from sampling region 2. Subset denoted: tumor region T2, inferior pole. The CDR3 is CVTSLGGLTYTSDTQYF. CDR3 bases: TGTGTCACCAGCTTAGGGGGACTAACGTACACATCAGATACGCAGTATTTT.